This T cell receptor beta chain was obtained from a study of cytomegalovirus exposure and HLA in healthy donors. About the research overall: Samples from HLA-typed donors yielded 85 million to 95 million unique TCRs in an early data release. The study's findings and limits: The investigators catalogued 150 to 200 TCR beta chains as cytomegalovirus-associated. Later, an analysis found that common viral pathogens appeared to be linked with several of the most significant clusters.

Regarding this clone: The antigen is not known.

Participants comprised healthy donors of bone marrow. This CDR3 has 12 amino acids. CDR1 is SGDLS and CDR2 is YYNGEE in the germline V gene. With V trimmed by 5 bases and J by 6 bases, 4 bases remained unmatched. With 60 Vbeta and 13 Jbeta primers, the PCR was carried out. Produced via immunoSEQ multiplex PCR; TCRdb's table is partial and in-frame only. Of under 150,000 clones in the sample, approximately 80% were seen once. This receptor was taken from a boy aged 2 to 10 in good health and CMV-seronegative. The material sequenced was PBMCs. The chain couples TRBV9 to TRBJ1-2; 7 nucleotides line up with TRBD1. CDR3 nucleotides: TGTGCCAGCAGAGACAGGGTGAATGGCTACACCTTC. Translation gives CASRDRVNGYTF.